This T cell receptor (beta chain) was obtained from a study of CD8+ T cells in alopecia areata. There are 13 residues in the CDR3. Germline CDR1 reads SQVTM; CDR2 reads ANQGSEA. Trimming stripped 7 bases from V and 7 bases from J, with 16 bases between. Once RNA had been extracted, it was reverse transcribed into cDNA to act as the sequencing template. Sequenced by immunoSEQ multiplex PCR; TCRdb stores in-frame clones only, minus some. The sample lists approximately 280,000 clones; about 62% were seen once. Treatment: oral pan-JAK inhibitor, 5-10 mg twice daily. The sequence came from a human donor with alopecia areata. The sequencing used CD4+ T cells sorted from blood, collected at week 24, from a patient treated with tofacitinib. The chain joins TRBV29-1 to TRBJ1-4, with D possibly matching TRBD1 (5 bases). CDR3 DNA: TGCAGCGCCGAAGCGGGGGGAGGTGAAAAACTGTTTTTT. Its translation is CSAEAGGGEKLFF.